The 25 T cell receptor beta chains listed next were all sequenced from one sample in a study of T cells in Graves' hyperthyroidism and ophthalmopathy (dated by TCRdb to the late 2010s). Receptor amplification or capture employed multiplex PCR. Sequencing used an Illumina HiSeq 2000. The TCR beta CDR3 regions were amplified from RNA transcripts. The first round of RT-PCR for the TCR CDR3 was performed with the HTBI primer set and the Qiagen OneStep RT-PCR kit. TCRdb trimmed public reads at Q25 via fastp, called clones via MiXCR and kept in-frame beta chains. A single entry per CDR3 protein holds the most common genes and DNA from its merged rows. The sample has 340,000 or so distinct CDR3 sequences on record, 20% to 25% of them singletons. The ten largest clones capture 50% of the sample. The sample consisted of blood. These receptors were collected from a woman between 45 and 65 years old with Graves' hyperthyroidism.

This clonotype has a count of ten or more. The chain uses TRBV12-3 or TRBV12-4 and TRBJ2-7; the D is unclear. V was trimmed by 1 base and J by 0 bases, leaving 7 bases between them. This CDR3 is 14 amino acids long. The CDR3 sequence is CASSLGSLSYEQYF. CDR3 nucleotides: TGTGCCAGCAGTTTAGGCAGTCTCTCCTACGAGCAGTACTTC.

V and J are TRBV2 and TRBJ2-4; TRBD1 is a possible D gene (5 bases). Trimming pared 0 bases from V and 0 bases from J, leaving 9 bases between. Germline V gene lookup returns CDR1 SNHLY and CDR2 FYNNEI. The CDR3 has 16 amino acids. The CDR3 DNA reads as TGTGCCAGCAGTGAAGCAGGGGCCATAGCCAAAAACATTCAGTACTTC. Translated: CASSEAGAIAKNIQYF. The full variable domain, completed using reference TRBV2 and TRBJ2-4, is EPEVTQTPSHQVTQMGQEVILRCVPISNHLYFYWYRQILGQKVEFLVSFYNNEISEKSEIFDDQFSVERPDGSNFTLKIRSTKLEDSAMYFCASSEAGAIAKNIQYFGAGTRLSVL.

In this sample, this clonotype turned up many times. This CDR3 reads CASRLQQGYYGYTF. For the CDR3, the DNA is TGTGCCAGCAGACTACAGCAGGGATACTATGGCTACACCTTC. The chain carries TRBV27 and TRBJ1-2; D is possibly TRBD1 (5 bases). The V and J ends lost 6 bases and 3 bases respectively, with 14 bases between them. Germline assignment: CDR1 MNHEY and CDR2 SMNVEV (reference sequence). CDR3 length: 14 residues.

This clonotype came up many times. One junction end disagrees with the germline gene, perhaps due to a read error. The chain couples TRBV5-1 to TRBJ1-1; TRBD1 aligns across 8 bases. The CDR3 spans 14 residues. In germline, CDR1 is SGHRS, CDR2 YFSETQ. CDR3 bases: TGTGCCAGCTCTCTGGACAGGGTGAACACTGAAGCTTTCTTT. Translation: CASSLDRVNTEAFF.

This clonotype was seen many times. The J gene is TRBJ2-1, the V gene TRBV7-8; D is possibly TRBD2 (6 bases). This CDR3 has 15 amino acids. The V gene lost 4 bases and the J gene lost 3 bases, with 13 bases spanning the gap. CDR1 and CDR2 from the germline V gene are SGHVS and FQNEAQ. The CDR3, as DNA: TGTGCCAGCAGCTCGGGAGTGATAAGCTACAATGAGCAGTTCTTC. Encoded protein: CASSSGVISYNEQFF.

This clonotype was detected a few times. This rearrangement joins TRBV24-1 to TRBJ2-3; a weak D match, TRBD1 (6 bases). Germline loops: CDR1 KGHDR, CDR2 SFDVKD. V dropped 5 bases and J dropped 5 bases, with 19 bases sitting between them. The CDR3 consists of 16 residues. In nucleotides, the CDR3 is TGTGCCACCAGTGCAGCTGGGACCTCACAGGGAGATACGCAGTATTTT. This sequence encodes CATSAAGTSQGDTQYF.

A few counts support this clonotype. The chain couples TRBV25-1 to TRBJ2-2; the match to TRBD2 covers 7 bases. This CDR3 is 14 amino acids long. J was trimmed by 1 base and V by 10 bases; bases with no gene match: 6. CDR1 and CDR2 from the germline V gene are MGHDK and SYGVNS. The CDR3 region is CATAGVGNTGELFF. The DNA of the CDR3 is TGTGCCACCGCGGGGGTCGGGAACACCGGGGAGCTGTTTTTT.

This clonotype has just a few counts. The chain has TRBV13 and TRBJ2-7; 7 bases are shared with TRBD1. Germline trimming cut 4 bases from V and 6 bases from J; bases unmatched to any gene: 6. CDR1 PRHDT and CDR2 FYEKMQ come from the germline V gene (reference sequence). CDR3 length equals 13 residues. The CDR3 loop is CASSYGTVLEQYF. In DNA, the CDR3 is TGTGCCAGCAGCTACGGGACAGTGCTCGAGCAGTACTTC.

The table lists this clonotype with many counts. The CDR3 protein is CASSENLAGVEQYF. The CDR3 nucleotides read TGTGCCAGCAGTGAGAATTTAGCGGGAGTTGAGCAGTACTTC. The genes are TRBV2 and TRBJ2-7; 9 positions match TRBD2. This CDR3 region has 14 residues. In germline, CDR1 is SNHLY, CDR2 FYNNEI. The V gene end was trimmed by 3 bases and the J gene end by 7 bases; junction bases not matched to a gene: 7.

This clonotype was found many times. CDR3: CASSSGLAETSTDTQYF. The CDR3 bases are TGTGCCAGCAGTTCTGGACTAGCGGAAACTAGCACAGATACGCAGTATTTT. The genes are TRBV6-1 and TRBJ2-3, with TRBD2 matching over 10 bases. After removal of 5 bases from V and 0 bases from J, the junction contained 8 bases not matched to a gene. The CDR3 has 17 residues. The germline CDR1 and CDR2 sequences are MNHNS and SASEGT.

This clonotype turned up a few times. The rearrangement links TRBV20-1 to TRBJ2-1; 14 bases fit TRBD2. The V gene end was trimmed by 3 bases and the J gene end by 6 bases; junction bases not matched to a gene: 4. CDR3 length: 15 amino acids. Per germline, CDR1 DFQATT and CDR2 SNEGSKA (reference sequence). In nucleotides, the CDR3 is TGCAGTGCTAGCAAGGGACTAGCGGGAGTCAATGAGCAGTTCTTC. Its protein product is CSASKGLAGVNEQFF.

In DNA, the CDR3 is TGTGCCAGTAGTCCAGGGAACAGAGGCACTGAAGCTTTCTTT. Protein sequence: CASSPGNRGTEAFF. The gene calls are TRBV19 and TRBJ1-1; D is possibly TRBD1 (5 bases). Looked up from germline, CDR1 is LNHDA and CDR2 is SQIVND (reference sequence). V gave up 5 bases and J gave up 4 bases, with 14 bases separating them. The CDR3 has 14 amino acids. Full variable domain (missing parts from reference TRBV19 and TRBJ1-1): DGGITQSPKYLFRKEGQNVTLSCEQNLNHDAMYWYRQDPGQGLRLIYYSQIVNDFQKGDIAEGYSVSREKKESFPLTVTSAQKNPTAFYLCASSPGNRGTEAFFGQGTRLTVV.

This clonotype was seen repeatedly, ten times or more. The chain combines TRBV28 with TRBJ2-7; 8 positions agree with TRBD1. The V segment lost 7 bases and the J segment 1 base; nucleotides outside the gene matches: 15. Germline CDR1 reads MDHEN; CDR2 reads SYDVKM. CDR3 length equals 17 residues. The CDR3 sequence: CASISQTSGGRSYEQYF. CDR3 DNA: TGTGCCAGCATATCTCAAACCTCAGGGGGCAGGTCCTACGAGCAGTACTTC.

This clonotype came up many times. The V gene is TRBV7-3, the J gene TRBJ2-1; TRBD2 aligns across 9 bases. V was pared by 4 bases and J by 0 bases, with 4 bases of the junction left unmatched. The CDR3 totals 16 residues. Germline-derived CDR1 and CDR2 are SGHTA and FQGTGA. The CDR3 DNA reads as TGTGCCAGCAGCTCTACGCGGGAGGGCTCCTACAATGAGCAGTTCTTC. Translated: CASSSTREGSYNEQFF.

This clonotype was detected many times. CDR3 protein: CASSQNSGTGGKGYTF. CDR3 sequence (DNA): TGTGCCAGCAGCCAAAATTCCGGGACAGGTGGAAAAGGCTACACCTTC. The rearrangement uses TRBV3-1 and TRBJ1-2; 8 bases agree with TRBD1. Per the germline V gene, CDR1 is LGHDT and CDR2 is YNNKEL (reference sequence). J was trimmed by 8 bases and V by 2 bases; bases with no gene match: 13. The CDR3 runs 16 residues.

This clonotype was observed many times. The chain joins TRBV5-1 to TRBJ2-5, with TRBD2 matching 14 bases. The CDR3 has 16 amino acids. Germline CDR1 is SGHRS and CDR2 is YFSETQ. V shed 4 bases and J 2 bases; nucleotides not matched to a gene: 4. The CDR3 DNA follows: TGCGCCAGCAGCATTGGGACTAGCGGGGGTCAAGAGACCCAGTACTTC. Translation gives CASSIGTSGGQETQYF.

This clonotype was recorded at least ten times. The chain is built from TRBV27 and TRBJ1-2; TRBD1 matches 9 bases. CDR3 size: 17 residues. CDR1 is MNHEY, CDR2 SMNVEV, per germline (reference sequence). J gave up 4 bases and V 2 bases, and 11 bases lay outside the gene matches. CDR3 in amino acids: CASSLAGQGVWGYGYTF. As DNA, the CDR3 is TGTGCCAGCAGTTTAGCGGGACAGGGAGTTTGGGGCTATGGCTACACCTTC.

This clonotype was seen a handful of times. The CDR3 protein is CAISEGREAKNIQYF. For the CDR3, the DNA is TGTGCCATCAGTGAGGGCAGGGAAGCCAAAAACATTCAGTACTTC. The chain recombines TRBV10-3 with TRBJ2-4; a weak D match, TRBD1 (5 bases). Germline loops: CDR1 ENHRY, CDR2 SYGVKD. CDR3 length equals 15 residues. The V end lost 2 bases, the J end lost 0 bases, and 8 bases lay between the germline ends.

This clonotype was counted only a few times. The V and J genes are TRBV27 and TRBJ1-5; D gene ambiguous. CDR1 is MNHEY, CDR2 SMNVEV, per germline (reference sequence). CDR3 length: 12 residues. Trimming took 4 bases from V and 6 from J, leaving 7 bases between them. CDR3: CASSSPGQPQHF. For the CDR3, the DNA is TGTGCCAGCAGTTCCCCGGGTCAGCCCCAGCATTTT.

The CDR3 region has the DNA TGCGCCAGCAGCCCCCGAGCTGCTAACTATGGCTACACCTTC. This translates into CASSPRAANYGYTF. This chain uses TRBV5-1 with TRBJ1-2, with D hard to call. CDR1 SGHRS and CDR2 YFSETQ come from the germline V gene. The CDR3 is 14 residues long. V lost 4 bases and J lost 0, with 10 bases in between. Full variable domain (rest looked up from reference TRBV5-1 and TRBJ1-2): KAGVTQTPRYLIKTRGQQVTLSCSPISGHRSVSWYQQTPGQGLQFLFEYFSETQRNKGNFPGRFSGRQFSNSRSEMNVSTLELGDSALYLCASSPRAANYGYTFGSGTRLTVV.

The rearrangement uses TRBV28 and TRBJ2-4, with D possibly being TRBD2 (5 bases). Germline lookup yields CDR1 MDHEN and CDR2 SYDVKM. V was trimmed by 7 bases and J by 5 bases, leaving 18 bases between them. This CDR3 region has 15 residues. In DNA, the CDR3 is TGTGCCAGCACACCCGGGGAGTATGGCCAAAACATTCAGTACTTC. Amino acid sequence: CASTPGEYGQNIQYF.

This clonotype was observed many times. J is TRBJ2-3 and V is TRBV5-5, with 9 bases matching TRBD2. The germline V gene has CDR1 SGHKS and CDR2 YYEKEE (reference sequence). The junction had 12 bases not matched to a gene; V was cut back by 4 bases and J by 6 bases. The CDR3 sequence is 16 residues long. The CDR3 sequence is CASSRLAVPPLDTQYF. The CDR3 coding sequence is TGTGCCAGCAGCCGACTAGCGGTCCCCCCACTCGATACGCAGTATTTT.

This clonotype appeared many times. The gene calls are TRBV7-8 and TRBJ1-5; TRBD1 aligns across 7 bases. The CDR3 is made up of 17 amino acids. V shed 1 base, J shed 0 bases, and the junction held 6 bases outside the gene matches. CDR1 SGHVS and CDR2 FQNEAQ come from the germline V gene. The CDR3 nucleotides are TGTGCCAGCAGCTTAGGGGGGACAGTCTATAGCAATCAGCCCCAGCATTTT. It translates to CASSLGGTVYSNQPQHF. Supplemented by reference TRBV7-8 and TRBJ1-5, the full variable domain reads GAGVSQSPRYKVAKRGQDVALRCDPISGHVSLFWYQQALGQGPEFLTYFQNEAQLDKSGLPSDRFFAERPEGSVSTLKIQRTQQEDSAVYLCASSLGGTVYSNQPQHFGDGTRLSIL.

There are many counts of this clonotype. V is TRBV6-6 and J is TRBJ1-1; D perhaps matches TRBD1 (5 bases). From germline, CDR1 is MNHNY and CDR2 SVGAGI (reference sequence). Trimming removed 1 base from V and 3 bases from J, with 18 bases in between. The CDR3 is 17 amino acids. CDR3 residues: CASSYLGRAERDTEAFF. The CDR3 DNA sequence: TGTGCCAGCAGTTACTTAGGCAGGGCCGAGAGGGACACTGAAGCTTTCTTT.

This clonotype was recorded at least ten times. The gene calls are TRBV3-1 and TRBJ2-2; 8 bases fit TRBD2. This CDR3 region has 15 residues. CDR1 and CDR2 from the germline V gene are LGHDT and YNNKEL (reference sequence). J was trimmed by 4 bases and V by 6 bases; bases with no gene match: 7. The CDR3 DNA is TGTGCCAGCAGACCTACTAGCGGTCGCACCGGGGAGCTGTTTTTT. The encoded protein is CASRPTSGRTGELFF.